The 3 T cell receptor beta chains reported below all come from one sample, sequenced in a study of T cell responses to AZD1222 COVID-19 vaccine. Generated by immunoSEQ multiplex PCR, the TCRdb table keeps only in-frame clones and is missing some. The sample has roughly 120,000 clones, 75% to 90% seen once. The specimen comprised peripheral blood, sampled on day 0 of AZD1222 vaccination. These receptors originate from an adult in good health.

The chain links TRBV14 to TRBJ2-7; D uncertain. This CDR3 has 14 residues. Trimming shortened V by 2 bases and J by 1 base, and 9 bases separated the two germline ends. CDR1 is SGHDN, CDR2 FVKESK, per germline. CDR3 coding DNA: TGTGCCAGCAGCCAAAAAGGATCGTCCTACGAGCAGTACTTC. As protein: CASSQKGSSYEQYF.

The chain carries TRBV3-1 (or the pseudogene TRBV3-2) and TRBJ1-1; D remains unclear. The V end was cut by 7 bases, the J end by 4 bases, with 13 bases between. This CDR3 comprises 13 residues. Germline V gene lookup returns CDR1 LGHDT and CDR2 YNNKEL (reference sequence). The CDR3 DNA reads TGTGCCAGCACCTCGACCTTGGGCACTGAAGCTTTCTTT. Translated: CASTSTLGTEAFF.

This clone was seen just once. The rearrangement joins TRBV11-3 to TRBJ1-1; TRBD1 might be the D (5 bases). Germline V gene sequence: CDR1 SGHNT, CDR2 YENEEA. Trimming removed 4 bases from V and 0 bases from J, with 18 bases in between. There are 17 residues in the CDR3. This chain's CDR3 is CASSWTTRLHLNTEAFF. The DNA of the CDR3 is TGTGCCAGCAGCTGGACAACAAGGCTCCACTTGAACACTGAAGCTTTCTTT.